This T cell receptor (beta chain) comes out of a study of blood T cells in healthy people across ages. Primers used in a second PCR of about 6 to 11 cycles were a sample-barcoded 5' primer and a J-beta primer mix. The template-switch adaptor, which had 12 random nucleotides, put a tag on each cDNA molecule. Via MiXCR, TCRdb re-called the 5' RACE reads, giving one row per CDR3 protein. The sample has approximately 730,000 distinct CDR3 sequences, 35% to 45% seen once; the top ten hold roughly 19%. Concerning this clonotype itself: The germline gene is not matched at one end of the junction; a read error may be the cause.

This CDR3 is built from 17 residues. Germline CDR1 is SGDLS and CDR2 is YYNGEE. The rearrangement joins TRBV9 to TRBJ2-1, with 9 bases that match TRBD2. The J call may be in error: the DNA end matches TRBJ2-7 better. The TCR originated in a woman aged 55-75 years in good health. The specimen sequenced was blood. The DNA of the CDR3 is TGTGCCGGCAGCCCCAGACTAGCGGCGAGCTCCTACAATGAGCAGTACTTC. Residues: CAGSPRLAASSYNEQYF.